This T cell receptor beta chain was sequenced for a study of blood T cell repertoires in COVID-19 (dated by TCRdb to 2020 to 2022). For context, the study as a whole: Collaborator samples came from the United States, Italy and Spain and covered acute and convalescent phases of COVID-19. Where available, HLA class I and class II types were obtained from metadata supplied by the sample provider rather than from assay-based typing. Samples came from the ongoing ImmuneRACE study (first 160 participants) plus 1,254 subjects from 6 global collaborators. The repertoires were released in a freely available public database intended as a resource for research on the immune response to SARS-CoV-2. The prospective study material was composed of cDNA or gDNA derived from T cells, B-cell-depleted T cells, or PBMCs. The dataset comprised deeply sampled blood TCRbeta repertoires from subjects exposed to, actively infected with, or recovered from COVID-19. The sample metadata nearly always contained a de-identified subject ID, COVID-19 status, age in years and sex.

The collaborating institutions used their own protocols to collect whole blood in K2EDTA tubes. For TCRbeta analysis, collaborator samples were shipped as frozen whole blood, as isolated PBMCs, or as DNA extracted from either sample type. TCRbeta CDR3 regions were amplified from genomic DNA using the immunoSEQ Assay, a bias-controlled multiplex PCR. In the authors' own workflow: The number of nucleated cells in each sample was estimated from the amplification of reference gene primers within the assay. To quantify the absolute abundance of each unique TCRbeta CDR3 rearrangement, sequence reads were collapsed and filtered. For each sample, productive Simpson clonality was calculated as the square root of Simpson's diversity index over productive rearrangements. The source is immuneACCESS, and TCRdb retained only in-frame sequences with V and J called. Part of the clones is not carried over; for the studies checked, unresolved V genes explain less than half of this, and the remainder is unexplained. Clone size and the V and J calls come from that table; the DNA yielded D and trimming. Within this sample are tens of thousands of clones, with 87% of them counted one time only. 24% of the sample belongs to the ten largest clones.

Overall study results and their limits: The amount of clinical and demographic metadata varied by source and participant and was provided uncurated.

V drops 6 bases and J drops 5 bases, leaving 10 bases in between. The CDR3 covers 12 residues, taking in both the cysteine and the phenylalanine. Solely the CDR3 DNA is kept, with 36 bases framed from the first base. On this clone itself: Its specific antigen is unknown. Base qualities are not at hand, and no much larger clone is one base apart.

Sequenced sample: peripheral blood. The receptor was isolated from a man aged 45-65 years with active or convalescent COVID-19. The rearranged segments are TRBV12-3 or TRBV12-4 and TRBJ1-1, with no confidently assigned D gene. This receptor carries the CDR3 CASRMMRTEAFF. The DNA is as follows: TGTGCCAGCAGGATGATGCGTACTGAAGCTTTCTTT.